The source of this T cell receptor beta chain is a study of cytomegalovirus exposure and HLA in healthy donors. Study results and caveats: A further, later analysis showed that HLA-associated TCR beta chains (compared with equally common others) were more clonally expanded. On later analysis, the bulk of CMV-associated TCR beta chains appeared to be HLA-restricted. In a later analysis, common viral pathogens appeared linked to several of the most significant clusters. TCR beta V- and J-gene trimming was later associated with a missense DCLRE1C variant.

The PCR made use of 60 Vbeta and 13 Jbeta primers. Sequencing was performed with immunoSEQ multiplex PCR; in TCRdb, only in-frame clones are kept and a portion is missing. The sample contains some 130,000 clones, roughly 77% of which appear only once. CDR1 is SGHRS and CDR2 is YFSETQ in the germline V gene. CDR3 size: 16 residues. Between the trimmed V and J ends, which lost 4 bases and 2 bases, there was a span of 16 bases. For this clone: As yet, its antigen is unknown.

The source is a man aged 25 to 40 in good health. The chain joins TRBV5-1 to TRBJ2-1, with D possibly matching TRBD1 (6 bases). Sequencing was carried out using PBMCs. In nucleotides, the CDR3 is TGCGCCAGCAGCCCTAGTTTAGGGGGAACCTACAATGAGCAGTTCTTC. Translation gives CASSPSLGGTYNEQFF.